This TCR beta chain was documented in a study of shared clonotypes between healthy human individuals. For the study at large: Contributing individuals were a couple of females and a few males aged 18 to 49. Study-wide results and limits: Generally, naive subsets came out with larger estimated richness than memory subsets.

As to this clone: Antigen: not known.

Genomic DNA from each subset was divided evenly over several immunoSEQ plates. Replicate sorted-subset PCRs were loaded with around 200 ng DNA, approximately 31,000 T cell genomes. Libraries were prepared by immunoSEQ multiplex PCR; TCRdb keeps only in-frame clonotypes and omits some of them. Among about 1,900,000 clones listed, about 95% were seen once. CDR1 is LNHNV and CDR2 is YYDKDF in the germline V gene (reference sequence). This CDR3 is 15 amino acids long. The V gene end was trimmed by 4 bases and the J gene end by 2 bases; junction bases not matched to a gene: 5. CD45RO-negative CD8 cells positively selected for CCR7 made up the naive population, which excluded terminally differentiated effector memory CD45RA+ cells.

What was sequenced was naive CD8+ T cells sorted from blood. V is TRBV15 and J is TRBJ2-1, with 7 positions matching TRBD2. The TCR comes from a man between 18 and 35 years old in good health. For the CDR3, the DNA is TGTGCCACCAGCAAAAGCGGGGCGACCTACAATGAGCAGTTCTTC. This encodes CATSKSGATYNEQFF.